The clone carrying this TCR beta chain was detected ten times or more. Antigen specificity is unknown. The data stem from a study of T cells in Graves' hyperthyroidism and ophthalmopathy. Clinical symptoms, serum thyroxine, TRAb, thyroid ultrasound and orbital computed tomography informed diagnoses. With 5 bases removed from V and 4 bases from J, the gap between germline ends came to 19 bases. Germline V gene sequence: CDR1 MDHEN, CDR2 SYDVKM. This CDR3 spans 16 amino acids. General study results and limits: Also found in blood were most expanded thyroid clonotypes above 0.001.

TCR beta CDR3 regions were amplified from RNA. First-round RT-PCR with HTBI primers amplified the TCR CDR3 region. TCRdb ran MiXCR on the multiplex PCR reads and lists one entry per CDR3 protein. The table has 550,000 to 600,000 distinct CDR3 sequences, 16% seen once. The clonotype originates from a woman aged 18 to 35 with Graves' hyperthyroidism. Sequencing input: blood. The V and J genes are TRBV28 and TRBJ2-3, with D perhaps TRBD2 (5 bases). CDR3: CASSPGKVGAADTQYF. The CDR3 DNA sequence: TGTGCCAGCAGTCCCGGGAAGGTGGGAGCCGCAGATACGCAGTATTTT.